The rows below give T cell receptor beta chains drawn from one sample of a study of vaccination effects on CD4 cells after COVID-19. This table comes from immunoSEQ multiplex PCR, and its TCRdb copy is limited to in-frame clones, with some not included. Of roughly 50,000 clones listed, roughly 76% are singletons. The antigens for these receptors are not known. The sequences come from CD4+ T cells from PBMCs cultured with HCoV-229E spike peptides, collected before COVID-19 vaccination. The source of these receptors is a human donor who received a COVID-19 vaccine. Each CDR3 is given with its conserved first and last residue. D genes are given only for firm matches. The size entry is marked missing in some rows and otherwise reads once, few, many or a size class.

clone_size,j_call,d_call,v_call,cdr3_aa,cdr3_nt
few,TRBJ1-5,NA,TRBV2,CASSERGLSNQPQHF,TGTGCCAGCAGTGAACGGGGGCTAAGCAATCAGCCCCAGCATTTT
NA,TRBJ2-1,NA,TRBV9,CASSVGVAGSSYNEQFF,TGTGCCAGCAGCGTAGGAGTCGCCGGGAGCTCCTACAATGAGCAGTTCTTC
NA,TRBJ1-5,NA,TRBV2,CASSGSFSNQPQHF,TGTGCCAGCAGTGGATCCTTTAGCAATCAGCCCCAGCATTTT
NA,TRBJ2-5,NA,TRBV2,CASSEEGVRVETQYF,TGTGCCAGCAGTGAAGAGGGTGTCAGGGTCGAGACCCAGTACTTC
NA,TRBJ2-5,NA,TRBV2,CATTLASETQYF,TGTGCCACAACTTTAGCTTCGGAGACCCAGTACTTC
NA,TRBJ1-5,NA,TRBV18,CASSADSNQPQHF,TGTGCCAGCTCCGCGGATAGCAATCAGCCCCAGCATTTT
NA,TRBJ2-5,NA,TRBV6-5,CASSYSNSRRETQYF,TGTGCCAGCAGTTACTCGAACTCCCGGCGGGAGACCCAGTACTTC
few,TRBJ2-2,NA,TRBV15,CATSRDRDGGAGELFF,TGTGCCACCAGCAGAGACCGGGACGGAGGGGCCGGGGAGCTGTTTTTT
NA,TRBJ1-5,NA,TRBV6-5,CASSYGGGQPQHF,TGTGCCAGCAGTTACGGGGGGGGGCAGCCCCAGCATTTT
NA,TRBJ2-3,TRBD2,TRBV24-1,CATSDKIAGGYTDTQYF,TGTGCCACCAGTGATAAAATAGCGGGGGGATACACAGATACGCAGTATTTT
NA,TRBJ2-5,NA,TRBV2,CASSESRGLETQYF,TGTGCCAGCAGTGAGTCCAGGGGCCTAGAGACCCAGTACTTC
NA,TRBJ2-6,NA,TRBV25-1,CASSDDRSGANVLTF,TGTGCCAGCAGTGATGATCGCTCTGGGGCCAACGTCCTGACTTTC
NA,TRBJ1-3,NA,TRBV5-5,CASSQGGNTIYF,TGTGCCAGCAGCCAGGGCGGAAACACCATATATTTT
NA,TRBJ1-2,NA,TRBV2,CASTGQFLNYGYTF,TGTGCCAGCACAGGACAGTTCCTTAACTATGGCTACACCTTC
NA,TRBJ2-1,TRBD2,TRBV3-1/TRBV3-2,CASSQGLSGGQVEQFF,TGTGCCAGCAGCCAAGGGTTATCGGGGGGGCAAGTTGAGCAGTTCTTC
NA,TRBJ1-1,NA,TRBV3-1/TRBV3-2,CASSQGRSSEAFF,TGTGCCAGCAGCCAGGGACGGTCCTCTGAAGCTTTCTTT
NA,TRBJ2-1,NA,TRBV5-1,CASSQTRGSYNEQFF,TGCGCCAGCAGCCAGACCAGGGGCAGTTACAATGAGCAGTTCTTC
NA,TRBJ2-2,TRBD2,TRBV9,CASSVGLAGATGELFF,TGTGCCAGCAGCGTAGGTCTAGCGGGGGCCACCGGGGAGCTGTTTTTT